A single sample is the source of the 2 T cell receptor beta chains below, sequenced in a study of blood T cells in healthy people across ages. Sample-barcoded 5' priming and a J-beta primer mix drove a second PCR of roughly 6 to 12 cycles. TCRdb recomputed calls from the 5' RACE reads with MiXCR, one row per CDR3 protein. Here the sample spans approximately 1.5 million distinct CDR3 sequences, almost 35% being singletons. Sample: blood. The origin of the receptors is a woman under 40 in good health.

V usage is TRBV12-3 or TRBV12-4 and J usage is TRBJ2-1, with TRBD1 matching over 7 bases. V shed 6 bases, J shed 5 bases, and the junction held 10 bases outside the gene matches. CDR3 length: 15 amino acids. CDR3 sequence: CASSYRGPLHNEQFF. CDR3 bases: TGTGCCAGCAGCTACAGGGGACCCCTACACAATGAGCAGTTCTTC.

J is TRBJ2-7 and V is TRBV18; D not resolved. V shed 0 bases and J shed 5 bases, with 8 bases lying between them. This CDR3 contains 13 residues. Looked up from germline, CDR1 is KGHSH and CDR2 is LQKENI. The CDR3 is CASSPPLGHEQYF. The CDR3 nucleotides read TGTGCCAGCTCACCACCCCTGGGTCACGAGCAGTACTTC.